The 3 T cell receptor beta chains listed next were all sequenced from one sample in a study of T cell responses to AZD1222 COVID-19 vaccine. Generated by immunoSEQ multiplex PCR, the TCRdb table keeps only in-frame clones and is missing some. Of about 48,000 clones in the sample, about 88% were seen once. The source material was peripheral blood, sampled 28 days after the second AZD1222 dose. The receptors derive from an adult who received the AZD1222 COVID-19 vaccine.

The chain links TRBV3-1 (or the pseudogene TRBV3-2) to TRBJ2-5; D remains unclear. The CDR3 loop spans 15 amino acids. The V end was cut by 0 bases, the J end by 3 bases, with 11 bases between. Per germline, CDR1 LGHDT and CDR2 YNNKEL (reference sequence). In nucleotides, the CDR3 is TGTGCCAGCAGCCAAGATGCGAGAAGGGAAGAGACCCAGTACTTC. As protein: CASSQDARREETQYF.

V gene TRBV9 combines with J gene TRBJ1-2; D gene unclear. Germline lookup yields CDR1 SGDLS and CDR2 YYNGEE. There are 15 residues in the CDR3. V lost 0 bases and J 4 bases, leaving 13 bases between the germline ends. CDR3 in amino acids: CASSVGHLLGYGYTF. The DNA for the CDR3 is TGTGCCAGCAGCGTAGGGCACCTCCTCGGCTATGGCTACACCTTC.

V gene TRBV6-5 combines with J gene TRBJ2-7, with 9 bases fitting TRBD2. In germline, CDR1 is MNHEY, CDR2 SVGAGI. This CDR3 has 16 amino acids. Trimming removed 4 bases from V and 6 bases from J; junction bases left unmatched: 13. The CDR3 nucleotides read TGTGCCAGCAGTTTTCTAGCGGGACCCCCCTTTGGCGAGCAGTACTTC. Protein sequence: CASSFLAGPPFGEQYF.